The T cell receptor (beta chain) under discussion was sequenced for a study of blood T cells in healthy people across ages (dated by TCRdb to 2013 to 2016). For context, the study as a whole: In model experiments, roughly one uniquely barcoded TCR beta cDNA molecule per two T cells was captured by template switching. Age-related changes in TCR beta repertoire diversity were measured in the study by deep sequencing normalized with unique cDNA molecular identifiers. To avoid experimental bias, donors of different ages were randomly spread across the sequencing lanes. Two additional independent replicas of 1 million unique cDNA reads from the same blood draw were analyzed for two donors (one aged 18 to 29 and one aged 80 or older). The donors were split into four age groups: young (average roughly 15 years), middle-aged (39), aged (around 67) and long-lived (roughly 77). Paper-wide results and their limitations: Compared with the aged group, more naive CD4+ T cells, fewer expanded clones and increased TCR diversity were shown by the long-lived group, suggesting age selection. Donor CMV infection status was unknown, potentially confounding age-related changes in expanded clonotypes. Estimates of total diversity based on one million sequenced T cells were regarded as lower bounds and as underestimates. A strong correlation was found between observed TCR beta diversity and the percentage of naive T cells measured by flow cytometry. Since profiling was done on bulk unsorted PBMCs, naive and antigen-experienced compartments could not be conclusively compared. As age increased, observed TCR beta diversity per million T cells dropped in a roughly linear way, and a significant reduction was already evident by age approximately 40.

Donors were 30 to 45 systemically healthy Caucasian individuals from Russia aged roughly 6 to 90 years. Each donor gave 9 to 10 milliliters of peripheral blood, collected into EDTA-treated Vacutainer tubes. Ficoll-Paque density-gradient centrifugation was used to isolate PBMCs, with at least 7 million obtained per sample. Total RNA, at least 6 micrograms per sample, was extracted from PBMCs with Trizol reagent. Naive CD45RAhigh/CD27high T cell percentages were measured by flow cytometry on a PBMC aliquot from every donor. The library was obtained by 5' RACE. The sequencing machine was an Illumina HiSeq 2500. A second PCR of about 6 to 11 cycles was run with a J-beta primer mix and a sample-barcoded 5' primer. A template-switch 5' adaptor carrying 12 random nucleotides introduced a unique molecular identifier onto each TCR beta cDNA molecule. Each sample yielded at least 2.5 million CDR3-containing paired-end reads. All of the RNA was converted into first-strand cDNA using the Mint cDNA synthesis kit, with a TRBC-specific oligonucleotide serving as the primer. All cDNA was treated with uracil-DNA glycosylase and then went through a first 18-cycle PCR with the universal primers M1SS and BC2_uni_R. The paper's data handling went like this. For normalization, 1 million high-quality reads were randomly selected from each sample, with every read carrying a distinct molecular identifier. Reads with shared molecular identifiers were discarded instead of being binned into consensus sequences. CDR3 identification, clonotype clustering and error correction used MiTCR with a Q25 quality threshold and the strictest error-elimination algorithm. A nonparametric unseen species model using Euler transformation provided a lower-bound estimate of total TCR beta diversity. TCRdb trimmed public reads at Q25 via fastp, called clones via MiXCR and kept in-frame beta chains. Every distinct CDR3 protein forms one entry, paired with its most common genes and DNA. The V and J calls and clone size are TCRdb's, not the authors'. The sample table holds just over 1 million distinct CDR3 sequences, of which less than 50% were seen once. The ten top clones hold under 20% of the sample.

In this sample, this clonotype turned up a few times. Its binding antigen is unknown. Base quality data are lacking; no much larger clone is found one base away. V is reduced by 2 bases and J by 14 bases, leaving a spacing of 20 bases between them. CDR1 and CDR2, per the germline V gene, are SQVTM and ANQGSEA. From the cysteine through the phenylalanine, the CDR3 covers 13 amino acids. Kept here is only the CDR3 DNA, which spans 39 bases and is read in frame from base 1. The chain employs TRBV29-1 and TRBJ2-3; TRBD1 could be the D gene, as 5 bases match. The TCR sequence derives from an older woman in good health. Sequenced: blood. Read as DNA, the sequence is TGCAGCGTTGAACCCGCAGGGCACGCTCTCCCGTATTTT. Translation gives CSVEPAGHALPYF.